This entry lists 29 T cell receptor beta chains sequenced from one sample in a study of cytomegalovirus exposure and HLA in healthy donors. Only in-frame clones appear in the TCRdb table, and some are missing; sequencing was by immunoSEQ multiplex PCR. The sample lists about 160,000 clones; about 95% were seen once. The sequencing sample was made of PBMCs. All receptors derive from a woman in her late teens or twenties in good health and CMV-seronegative.

The rearrangement links TRBV19 to TRBJ2-6, with 8 bases matching TRBD1. The J segment lost 4 bases and the V segment lost 3 bases, leaving 17 bases of the junction unmatched. There are 20 residues in the CDR3. Germline V gene sequence: CDR1 LNHDA, CDR2 SQIVND (reference sequence). Written as DNA, the CDR3 is TGTGCCAGTAGTATTGTTCCCGGGACAGGTTTTCCAAGGGGGGCCAACGTCCTGACTTTC. This translates into CASSIVPGTGFPRGANVLTF.

This sequence joins TRBV5-6 and TRBJ1-5; 7 nucleotides align to TRBD1. CDR3 length: 14 residues. J was trimmed by 7 bases and V by 4 bases; bases with no gene match: 8. Germline CDR1 and CDR2: SGHDT and YYEEEE. The CDR3 spells CASSLLTGMQPQHF. DNA for the CDR3: TGTGCCAGCAGCCTATTGACAGGGATGCAGCCCCAGCATTTT.

The chain combines TRBV29-1 with TRBJ1-1, with 9 bases aligning to TRBD1. With V trimmed by 6 bases and J by 4 bases, 15 bases remained unmatched. This CDR3 is built from 16 residues. Per the germline V gene, CDR1 is SQVTM and CDR2 is ANQGSEA. The CDR3 reads CSVGRDRAGWGTEAFF. The CDR3 region has the DNA TGCAGCGTCGGTAGGGACAGGGCGGGGTGGGGCACTGAAGCTTTCTTT.

The CDR3 DNA follows: TGTGCCAGCAGCTACTTCGGGGGGGCGCGCACAGATACGCAGTATTTT. Translated, it gives CASSYFGGARTDTQYF. The chain is built from TRBV5-4 and TRBJ2-3; 8 nucleotides match TRBD2. The CDR3 extends over 16 amino acids. V shed 3 bases, J shed 1 base, and the junction held 7 bases outside the gene matches. The germline V gene has CDR1 SGHNT and CDR2 YYREEE (reference sequence).

The CDR3 DNA follows: TGTGCTAGTGGTTTGGCGTCACTACCCTACAATGAGCAGTTCTTC. Protein sequence: CASGLASLPYNEQFF. The chain uses TRBV12-5 and TRBJ2-1; D is unresolved. The V and J ends lost 1 base and 2 bases respectively, with 9 bases between them. Germline CDR1 is LGHNT and CDR2 is FRNRAP. The CDR3 extends over 15 amino acids.

The V gene is TRBV9, the J gene TRBJ2-7; the D gene is possibly TRBD1 (5 bases). The CDR3 spans 11 residues. CDR1 and CDR2 (germline): SGDLS, YYNGEE. Trimming shortened V by 8 bases and J by 4 bases, and 10 bases separated the two germline ends. The CDR3 DNA sequence: TGTGCCAGTGGCACAGGTTACGAGCAGTACTTC. Its protein product is CASGTGYEQYF.

V and J are TRBV12-5 and TRBJ1-6; D not resolved. The germline V gene encodes CDR1 LGHNT and CDR2 FRNRAP. V lost 6 bases and J lost 5, with 11 bases in between. The CDR3 contains 14 residues. CDR3 DNA sequence: TGTGCTAGTGGGAAGGAGAGTAATAATTCACCCCTCCACTTT. Translation gives CASGKESNNSPLHF.

J is TRBJ2-3 and V is TRBV29-1; 8 bases map to TRBD2. The germline V gene encodes CDR1 SQVTM and CDR2 ANQGSEA. The CDR3 covers 14 residues. V lost 4 bases and J lost 6; bases outside the gene matches: 9. The CDR3 loop is CSVVSGGGGDTQYF. The DNA for the CDR3 is TGCAGCGTTGTAAGCGGGGGCGGCGGGGATACGCAGTATTTT.

This clone was picked up a small number of times. J is TRBJ2-7 and V is TRBV25-1; D possibly corresponds to TRBD2 (5 bases). Between the trimmed V and J ends, which lost 4 bases and 4 bases, there was a span of 20 bases. The CDR3 has 16 amino acids. Germline values: CDR1 MGHDK, CDR2 SYGVNS. CDR3 sequence: CASSGKHEGRTYEQYF. The CDR3, as DNA: TGTGCCAGCAGTGGGAAGCACGAGGGTCGGACTTACGAGCAGTACTTC.

The chain is built from TRBV5-1 and TRBJ2-7, with TRBD1 matching 7 bases. The CDR3 consists of 14 residues. Germline V gene data show CDR1 as SGHRS and CDR2 as YFSETQ. The J segment lost 6 bases and the V segment lost 2 bases, leaving 8 bases of the junction unmatched. This CDR3 reads CASSFRAGGFEQYF. The CDR3 DNA follows: TGCGCCAGCAGCTTTAGGGCAGGGGGATTCGAGCAGTACTTC.

V gene TRBV7-9 combines with J gene TRBJ2-7; the D gene is possibly TRBD1 (6 bases). V shed 4 bases and J shed 1 base, with 14 bases lying between them. This CDR3 comprises 15 residues. The germline V gene encodes CDR1 SEHNR and CDR2 FQNEAQ (reference sequence). DNA of the CDR3: TGTGCCAGCAGCTCCGGGACACTGATTTCCTACGAGCAGTACTTC. It encodes CASSSGTLISYEQYF.

The CDR3 DNA follows: TGTGCCAGCAGTTATTTCGGACAGGCGGGGAACTATGGCTACACCTTC. It specifies CASSYFGQAGNYGYTF. The chain has TRBV6-5 and TRBJ1-2; 7 bases are shared with TRBD1. V was clipped by 3 bases and J by 2 bases; unmatched bases: 9. The length of the CDR3 is 16 residues. Germline lookup yields CDR1 MNHEY and CDR2 SVGAGI.

As to this clone: Different DNA sequences within this sample yield the same CDR3. The genes are TRBV5-1 and TRBJ2-5; TRBD1 aligns across 8 bases. Germline loops: CDR1 SGHRS, CDR2 YFSETQ. The length of the CDR3 is 13 residues. Germline trimming cut 4 bases from V and 3 bases from J; bases unmatched to any gene: 2. Here the CDR3 DNA reads TGCGCCAGCAGCCTACAGGGGGAAGAGACCCAGTACTTC. Protein sequence: CASSLQGEETQYF.

The CDR3 coding sequence is TGTGCCAGCAGCCTGACAGGGGGAGGGTTCGGGGAGCTGTTTTTT. It codes for CASSLTGGGFGELFF. This chain connects TRBV5-5 to TRBJ2-2; 9 bases are a match to TRBD1. The germline gives CDR1 SGHKS, CDR2 YYEKEE (reference sequence). The V and J ends lost 4 bases and 7 bases, in that order; junction bases with no gene match: 8. The CDR3 is 15 amino acids.

The chain has TRBV6-1 and TRBJ2-7; 9 nucleotides line up with TRBD1. The V gene's germline CDR1 is MNHNS and CDR2 SASEGT. CDR3 length: 15 amino acids. V shed 6 bases, J shed 6 bases, and the junction held 12 bases outside the gene matches. The CDR3 loop is CASRTRGTGLSEQYF. The CDR3 bases are TGTGCCAGCAGGACCCGGGGGACAGGGCTTTCCGAGCAGTACTTC.

The chain uses TRBV6-1 and TRBJ1-1, with D uncertain. V was cut by 4 bases and J by 5 bases, with 11 bases left in between. Looked up from germline, CDR1 is MNHNS and CDR2 is SASEGT. The CDR3 runs to 13 residues. The CDR3 loop reads CASSGLEETEAFF. The CDR3 DNA is TGTGCCAGCAGTGGGCTAGAGGAGACTGAAGCTTTCTTT.

The chain has TRBV7-9 and TRBJ2-5, with TRBD1 matching over 12 bases. This CDR3 has 15 residues. Losses at the gene ends were 3 bases for V and 5 bases for J; bases not matched to a gene: 4. Per the germline V gene, CDR1 is SEHNR and CDR2 is FQNEAQ (reference sequence). CDR3 sequence reads: CASSFGDRGLETQYF. CDR3 bases: TGTGCCAGCAGCTTCGGGGACAGGGGGCTTGAGACCCAGTACTTC. Full variable domain (outside the CDR3, taken from reference TRBV7-9 and TRBJ2-5): DTGVSQNPRHKITKRGQNVTFRCDPISEHNRLYWYRQTLGQGPEFLTYFQNEAQLEKSRLLSDRFSAERPKGSFSTLEIQRTEQGDSAMYLCASSFGDRGLETQYFGPGTRLLVL.

The chain joins TRBV7-9 to TRBJ2-1; 9 bases line up with TRBD2. Germline assignment: CDR1 SEHNR and CDR2 FQNEAQ (reference sequence). The CDR3 runs to 15 residues. V trimming: 1 base; J trimming: 6 bases; junction bases outside the gene matches: 4. The CDR3 is CASSLGGGAGNEQFF. DNA of the CDR3: TGTGCCAGCAGCTTAGGCGGGGGGGCAGGCAATGAGCAGTTCTTC.

This chain uses TRBV6-5 with TRBJ2-1; TRBD2 aligns across 9 bases. Trimming took 7 bases from V and 7 from J; bases not matched to a gene: 11. Germline-derived CDR1 and CDR2 are MNHEY and SVGAGI. The CDR3 length is 15 residues. The CDR3 coding sequence is TGTGCCAGCAATACCCTAGCGGGGTCAGCGAATGAGCAGTTCTTC. Its protein product is CASNTLAGSANEQFF.

The rearrangement joins TRBV5-8 to TRBJ2-3; no reliable D call. The ends were cut back, 1 base at V and 8 bases at J, with 14 bases in the middle. Germline-derived CDR1 and CDR2 are SGHTS and YDEGEE. The CDR3 spans 14 residues. The CDR3 loop reads CASSLPRHLGTQYF. Written as DNA, the CDR3 is TGTGCCAGCAGCTTGCCCCGCCATCTAGGTACGCAGTATTTT.

The chain recombines TRBV30 with TRBJ2-3; D perhaps matches TRBD1 (5 bases). Deletions cut 8 bases from V and 1 base from J, with 10 bases between. Germline V lookup: CDR1 GTSNPN, CDR2 SVGIG (reference sequence). The CDR3 loop spans 12 amino acids. CDR3 DNA: TGTGCCCAAAGCAGGGGCACAGATACGCAGTATTTT. Its protein is CAQSRGTDTQYF.

In its sample, this clone was seen once. J is TRBJ2-5 and V is TRBV4-2; 12 bases are shared with TRBD2. This CDR3 is 16 amino acids long. Losses at the gene ends were 4 bases for V and 2 bases for J; bases not matched to a gene: 5. CDR1 is LGHNA and CDR2 is YNFKEQ in the germline V gene. The CDR3 protein is CASSRTSGGFQETQYF. The CDR3 region has the DNA TGTGCCAGCAGCCGAACTAGCGGGGGGTTTCAAGAGACCCAGTACTTC.

This chain uses TRBV5-1 with TRBJ1-6, with 7 nucleotides matching TRBD1. Germline V gene lookup returns CDR1 SGHRS and CDR2 YFSETQ. The CDR3 runs 15 residues. V lost 0 bases and J lost 8; bases outside the gene matches: 5. CDR3 loop: CASSLGGTDHSPLHF. DNA for the CDR3: TGCGCCAGCAGCTTGGGTGGGACAGACCATTCACCCCTCCACTTT.

The rearrangement joins TRBV14 to TRBJ2-5, with D possibly matching TRBD2 (6 bases). The CDR3 spans 13 residues. V shed 2 bases and J shed 4 bases, with 8 bases lying between them. Germline CDR1 SGHDN, CDR2 FVKESK. The DNA of the CDR3 is TGTGCCAGCAGCCAAATCGGGAGAGAGACCCAGTACTTC. Translating gives CASSQIGRETQYF.

The genes are TRBV7-9 and TRBJ1-3; weak D call: TRBD1 (5 bases). V shed 1 base and J shed 11 bases, with 9 bases lying between them. CDR3 size: 12 residues. Germline CDR1 SEHNR, CDR2 FQNEAQ (reference sequence). CDR3 protein: CASSLGGTSIYF. The CDR3, as DNA: TGTGCCAGCAGCTTAGGGGGGACTTCCATATATTTT.

The chain carries TRBV6-5 and TRBJ1-6, with TRBD1 matching 10 bases. V was pared by 5 bases and J by 7 bases, with 5 bases of the junction left unmatched. Germline V gene sequence: CDR1 MNHEY, CDR2 SVGAGI. The CDR3 contains 15 residues. CDR3 loop: CASSGQDRGNSPLHF. In nucleotides, the CDR3 is TGTGCCAGCAGTGGACAGGACAGGGGGAATTCACCCCTCCACTTT.

The chain links TRBV5-6 to TRBJ1-2; a possible D gene is TRBD1 (5 bases). Germline V gene lookup returns CDR1 SGHDT and CDR2 YYEEEE. Trimming took 1 base from V and 8 from J, leaving 12 bases between them. This CDR3 contains 13 residues. CDR3 coding DNA: TGTGCCAGCAGCTTGTTACCAGGGCGCGGCTACACCTTC. Amino acids: CASSLLPGRGYTF.

This clone occurred a few times. V is TRBV2 and J is TRBJ2-7; D may be TRBD2 (7 bases). Trimming removed 7 bases at V and 2 bases at J, with 15 bases between. The V gene's germline CDR1 is SNHLY and CDR2 FYNNEI. The CDR3 contains 14 residues. The CDR3 here is CASNLRGGPYEQYF. CDR3 nucleotide sequence: TGTGCCAGCAATCTGAGGGGGGGCCCCTACGAGCAGTACTTC.

V is TRBV11-2 and J is TRBJ1-2; TRBD1 matches 7 bases. The CDR3 contains 13 residues. J lost 4 bases, V lost 3 bases, and 2 bases had no gene match. Germline-derived CDR1 and CDR2 are SGHAT and FQNNGV. CDR3 loop: CASSFAGGYGYTF. The DNA of the CDR3 is TGTGCCAGCAGCTTCGCAGGGGGCTATGGCTACACCTTC.